A single sample is the source of the 17 T cell receptor beta chains below, sequenced in a study of blood T cell repertoires in COVID-19. TCRdb keeps only in-frame clones here, not all; method: immunoSEQ multiplex PCR. The data show about 210,000 clones, 82% seen once. Sequenced input: peripheral blood. The source is a woman aged 55 to 70 with COVID-19, enrolled during active disease.

This chain connects TRBV10-3 to TRBJ2-2, with 9 bases identical to TRBD1. The CDR3 is made up of 18 amino acids. After removal of 0 bases from V and 2 bases from J, the junction contained 7 bases not matched to a gene. CDR1 and CDR2 from the germline V gene are ENHRY and SYGVKD. The DNA of the CDR3 is TGTGCCATCAGTGAGTCCGAGGGACAGGGTAGAAACACCGGGGAGCTGTTTTTT. Translating it yields CAISESEGQGRNTGELFF.

V usage is TRBV15 and J usage is TRBJ2-5; TRBD1 might be the D (6 bases). CDR1 is LNHNV, CDR2 YYDKDF, per germline (reference sequence). CDR3 length: 15 residues. V was clipped by 1 base and J by 2 bases, with 11 bases between them. CDR3 amino acids: CATSRAGQFQETQYF. The CDR3 DNA sequence: TGTGCCACCAGCAGAGCTGGACAGTTTCAAGAGACCCAGTACTTC.

The V and J genes are TRBV23-1 and TRBJ1-6; D is uncertain. TRBV23-1 is recorded as an ORF, its role being uncertain. The germline V and J ends were trimmed by 0 bases and 1 base, with 10 bases remaining between them. This CDR3 spans 17 amino acids. This CDR3 reads CASSQSRTGSYNSPLHF. CDR3 DNA: TGCGCCAGCAGTCAATCCCGGACGGGATCCTATAATTCACCCCTCCACTTT.

The chain carries TRBV6-5 and TRBJ1-2, with 7 positions matching TRBD1. The germline CDR1 and CDR2 sequences are MNHEY and SVGAGI. The CDR3 consists of 15 residues. Unmatched junction bases numbered 8, after V lost 1 base and J lost 6 bases. In DNA form, the CDR3 reads TGTGCCAGCAGTTACTATGAGGGGGCGGTGAATGGCTACACCTTC. Amino acids: CASSYYEGAVNGYTF.

The chain uses TRBV28 and TRBJ2-5, with 12 nucleotides matching TRBD2. J lost 4 bases, V lost 4 bases, and 7 bases had no gene match. Germline CDR1 reads MDHEN; CDR2 reads SYDVKM. CDR3 length: 16 residues. The CDR3 sequence: CASSSRLAGDLETQYF. DNA of the CDR3: TGTGCCAGCAGTTCAAGACTAGCGGGGGACTTAGAGACCCAGTACTTC.

CDR3 DNA sequence: TGTGCCAGCAGCTTATCAGGGCTGGATGGCTACACCTTC. Protein product: CASSLSGLDGYTF. The chain has TRBV7-3 and TRBJ1-2, with D tentatively TRBD1 (5 bases). Trimming shortened V by 2 bases and J by 6 bases, and 10 bases separated the two germline ends. The CDR3 sequence is 13 residues long. Germline lookup yields CDR1 SGHTA and CDR2 FQGTGA.

The rearrangement uses TRBV4-2 and TRBJ2-1; 14 nucleotides agree with TRBD2. V shed 4 bases and J 9 bases; nucleotides not matched to a gene: 14. This CDR3 comprises 18 residues. The germline V gene has CDR1 LGHNA and CDR2 YNFKEQ. CDR3 nucleotides: TGTGCCAGCAGCCCTGTCCGGCCGGGACTAGCGGGAGTTAGTGAGCAGTTCTTC. This codes for CASSPVRPGLAGVSEQFF.

Worth noting for this clone: Other DNA sequences in the sample encode the same CDR3. The chain is built from TRBV7-2 and TRBJ2-5, with 9 bases that match TRBD1. V was clipped by 1 base and J by 5 bases; unmatched bases: 5. Germline lookup yields CDR1 SGHTA and CDR2 FQGNSA. CDR3 size: 15 residues. The CDR3 is CASSLVDRGGETQYF. The CDR3, as DNA: TGTGCCAGCAGCTTAGTCGACAGGGGGGGCGAGACCCAGTACTTC.

The V and J genes are TRBV4-3 and TRBJ1-1; weak D call: TRBD1 (5 bases). This CDR3 is 13 amino acids long. The V and J ends lost 11 bases and 3 bases respectively, with 16 bases between them. Germline lookup yields CDR1 LGHNA and CDR2 YSLEER. This CDR3 reads CASTLGRDTEAFF. CDR3 sequence (DNA): TGCGCCTCCACCCTTGGCAGGGACACTGAAGCTTTCTTT.

The chain joins TRBV15 to TRBJ1-3, with a possible D match to TRBD1 (5 bases). Trimming left V 0 bases short and J 1 base short, with 10 bases between. Germline-derived CDR1 and CDR2 are LNHNV and YYDKDF (reference sequence). The CDR3 is 16 residues long. The CDR3 reads CATSRDRDLSGNTIYF. In DNA, the CDR3 is TGTGCCACCAGCAGAGACAGGGATTTGTCTGGAAACACCATATATTTT. Looking up the rest from reference TRBV15 and TRBJ1-3 gives the full variable domain: DAMVIQNPRYQVTQFGKPVTLSCSQTLNHNVMYWYQQKSSQAPKLLFHYYDKDFNNEADTPDNFQSRRPNTSFCFLDIRSPGLGDTAMYLCATSRDRDLSGNTIYFGEGSWLTVV.

CDR3 residues: CASSPRTGGEETQYF. The CDR3 DNA reads as TGTGCCAGCAGCCCGCGGACAGGGGGCGAAGAGACCCAGTACTTC. This chain uses TRBV3-1 (or the pseudogene TRBV3-2) with TRBJ2-5; 11 bases agree with TRBD1. The CDR3 spans 15 residues. The germline gives CDR1 LGHDT, CDR2 YNNKEL (reference sequence). After removal of 4 bases from V and 3 bases from J, the junction contained 4 bases not matched to a gene.

CDR3 protein: CAWGVPYEQYF. CDR3 nucleotides: TGTGCCTGGGGCGTCCCCTACGAGCAGTACTTC. J is TRBJ2-7 and V is TRBV30; D gene ambiguous. With 5 bases removed from V and 2 bases from J, the gap between germline ends came to 7 bases. Germline-derived CDR1 and CDR2 are GTSNPN and SVGIG (reference sequence). This CDR3 spans 11 amino acids.

This chain links TRBV6-2 or TRBV6-3 with TRBJ1-2; D remains unclear. The CDR3 runs 12 residues. V was pared by 6 bases and J by 7 bases, with 12 bases between. The V gene's germline CDR1 is MNHEY and CDR2 SVGEGT. The CDR3: CASSAGALGYTF. The CDR3 DNA reads TGTGCCAGCAGCGCAGGCGCGCTTGGCTACACCTTC.

The chain links TRBV2 to TRBJ2-3; 9 nucleotides match TRBD2. The CDR3 totals 15 residues. The trim removed 6 bases at V and 1 base at J, leaving 5 bases unmatched. The germline gives CDR1 SNHLY, CDR2 FYNNEI. CDR3 in DNA: TGTGCCAGCAGGGGTGGCGGGGGGGGCACAGATACGCAGTATTTT. It codes for CASRGGGGGTDTQYF.

The chain carries TRBV6-2 or TRBV6-3 and TRBJ1-2; 7 bases agree with TRBD1. CDR3 length: 16 residues. V lost 0 bases to trimming and J lost 4 bases; unmatched junction nucleotides: 8. Germline V gene sequence: CDR1 MNHEY, CDR2 SVGEGT. CDR3 protein: CASSYSISGTVYGYTF. CDR3 bases: TGTGCCAGCAGTTACTCGATATCCGGGACAGTCTATGGCTACACCTTC.

J is TRBJ2-3 and V is TRBV5-8; 13 nucleotides line up with TRBD2. The junction had 3 bases not matched to a gene; V was cut back by 1 base and J by 4 bases. CDR1 SGHTS and CDR2 YDEGEE come from the germline V gene. This CDR3 contains 16 residues. This chain's CDR3 is CASSLTGTSGADTQYF. CDR3 in DNA: TGTGCCAGCAGCTTGACCGGGACTAGCGGGGCAGATACGCAGTATTTT.

The rearrangement links TRBV11-2 to TRBJ2-2, with TRBD1 matching 7 bases. The CDR3 is 15 amino acids. Trimming at V came to 1 base and at J to 6 bases, leaving 5 bases not matched to a gene. Germline V gene sequence: CDR1 SGHAT, CDR2 FQNNGV. The CDR3 protein is CASSLALQGSGELFF. CDR3 coding DNA: TGTGCCAGCAGCTTAGCCCTACAGGGGTCCGGGGAGCTGTTTTTT. Full variable domain (remainder filled in from reference TRBV11-2 and TRBJ2-2): EAGVAQSPRYKIIEKRQSVAFWCNPISGHATLYWYQQILGQGPKLLIQFQNNGVVDDSQLPKDRFSAERLKGVDSTLKIQPAKLEDSAVYLCASSLALQGSGELFFGEGSRLTVL.